This TCR beta chain was found in a study of regulatory T cells in long-lasting Graves disease. Sequencing libraries for TCR beta were prepared with iRepertoire HTBI primers and Arm-PCR of CDR3 regions. One entry per CDR3 protein results from TCRdb running MiXCR on the multiplex PCR reads. This sample has hundreds of thousands of distinct CDR3 sequences, with more than 20% found just once. CDR1 is KGHSH, CDR2 LQKENI, per germline. V was pared by 3 bases and J by 3 bases, with 11 bases of the junction left unmatched. The CDR3 loop spans 18 amino acids. Study-wide results and caveats: With approximately 3,000 shared public clonotypes, persistent patients exceeded new patients, who shared around 970. Persistent Graves' patients had lower TCR diversity than newly diagnosed ones. Persistent cases favored TRBV28, TRBJ1-2 and TRBJ2-5.

The time point was: persistent/refractory GD, antithyroid drugs over 5 years with positive TRAb. Extracted PBMC RNA gave rise to the TCR library. EDTA tubes were used for drawing 8 to 9 milliliters of peripheral blood. As to this clonotype: Its specificity is unknown.

Specimen: peripheral blood mononuclear cells (PBMCs), collected when the disease was refractory, from a patient treated with antithyroid drugs. The chain joins TRBV18 to TRBJ2-6, with 7 bases aligning to TRBD2. The sequence derives from a female donor with Graves disease. CDR3 nucleotides: TGTGCCAGCTCACCGATAGGAGCGGGAAGGTTTGGGGCCAACGTCCTGACTTTC. It specifies CASSPIGAGRFGANVLTF.